This paragraph reports one T cell receptor beta chain. Only in-frame clones appear in the TCRdb table, and some are missing; sequencing was by immunoSEQ multiplex PCR. This sample has some 74,000 clones, with just under 95% found just once. The entry originates in a study of technical replicates of blood from a handful of donors. Per germline, CDR1 MGHRA and CDR2 YSYEKL. V trimming: 0 bases; J trimming: 5 bases; junction bases outside the gene matches: 7. The CDR3 totals 16 residues. The chain combines TRBV4-1 with TRBJ2-1, with 7 nucleotides matching TRBD2. Material for sequencing was T cells isolated from PBMCs. The TCR originated in a human donor in good health. The CDR3 region is CASSQDGLVVNNEQFF. As DNA, the CDR3 is TGCGCCAGCAGCCAAGACGGACTAGTGGTAAACAATGAGCAGTTCTTC.